Presented here are 7 T cell receptor beta chains from one specimen sequenced in a study of T cell repertoires in cytomegalovirus infection. TCRdb called the reads again in MiXCR, with one record for every CDR3 protein. The table includes around 530,000 distinct CDR3 sequences, approximately 15% detected once. The sample consisted of CD8+ T cells from PBMCs. These receptors all stem from a human donor in good health (CMV status not recorded). Some clones in this sample may be carry-over from other donors' samples.

This clonotype has at least ten counts. The genes are TRBV12-5 and TRBJ2-5; a weak D match, TRBD2 (6 bases). Trimming removed 3 bases from V and 5 bases from J, with 10 bases in between. This CDR3 has 13 amino acids. Germline CDR1 and CDR2: LGHNT and FRNRAP. The CDR3 here is CASGLRGTETQYF. CDR3 bases: TGTGCTAGTGGTTTACGGGGGACGGAGACCCAGTACTTC.

The table lists this clonotype with many counts. The chain is built from TRBV12-3 or TRBV12-4 and TRBJ2-5; D is ambiguous. The V end lost 2 bases, the J end lost 0 bases, and 7 bases lay between the germline ends. This CDR3 spans 14 amino acids. CDR3 protein: CASSLSDNQETQYF. The CDR3 region has the DNA TGTGCCAGCAGTTTAAGCGACAACCAAGAGACCCAGTACTTC.

This clonotype was counted ten times or more. The V and J genes are TRBV20-1 and TRBJ2-3, with 10 positions matching TRBD2. The germline V gene has CDR1 DFQATT and CDR2 SNEGSKA (reference sequence). V trimming: 0 bases; J trimming: 3 bases; junction bases outside the gene matches: 6. The CDR3 length is 16 residues. CDR3 amino acids: CSARDRLAGETDTQYF. The CDR3, as DNA: TGCAGTGCTAGAGATCGGCTAGCGGGAGAAACAGATACGCAGTATTTT.

There are a few counts of this clonotype. The genes are TRBV20-1 and TRBJ2-3; 8 bases align to TRBD1. Looked up from germline, CDR1 is DFQATT and CDR2 is SNEGSKA (reference sequence). The CDR3 has 14 amino acids. Trimming removed 4 bases from V and 5 bases from J; junction bases left unmatched: 8. The CDR3 reads CSAMLTGEGDTQYF. The CDR3 region has the DNA TGCAGTGCTATGTTGACAGGGGAAGGAGATACGCAGTATTTT.

This clonotype was counted between two and nine times. The rearrangement links TRBV6-1 to TRBJ1-1; D unclear. The CDR3 consists of 11 residues. Germline CDR1 is MNHNS and CDR2 is SASEGT. V was shortened by 5 bases and J by 4 bases, with 5 bases between the two germline ends. In DNA form, the CDR3 reads TGTGCCAGCAGTAGGACCACTGAAGCTTTCTTT. Residues: CASSRTTEAFF.

The table lists this clonotype with many counts. The genes are TRBV4-1 and TRBJ2-3, with D possibly called TRBD1 or TRBD2 (5 bases each). Trimming cost V 3 bases and J 0 bases, with 16 bases left between them. The germline V gene encodes CDR1 MGHRA and CDR2 YSYEKL. This CDR3 spans 17 amino acids. The CDR3 DNA sequence: TGCGCCAGCAGCCAGAAACCCGGGACGGAGAGCACAGATACGCAGTATTTT. Its translation is CASSQKPGTESTDTQYF.

On this clonotype: This may be a read error, as it is one base from a much larger clone. The rearrangement uses TRBV7-4 and TRBJ1-4; possibly TRBD1 for D (5 bases). Germline V gives CDR1 SGHVT, CDR2 SQSDAQ. The CDR3 has 15 residues. CDR3 loop: CASSSPGRNNEILFF. The CDR3 DNA reads as TGTGCCAGCAGCTCTCCGGGACGGAATAATGAAATACTGTTTTTT.